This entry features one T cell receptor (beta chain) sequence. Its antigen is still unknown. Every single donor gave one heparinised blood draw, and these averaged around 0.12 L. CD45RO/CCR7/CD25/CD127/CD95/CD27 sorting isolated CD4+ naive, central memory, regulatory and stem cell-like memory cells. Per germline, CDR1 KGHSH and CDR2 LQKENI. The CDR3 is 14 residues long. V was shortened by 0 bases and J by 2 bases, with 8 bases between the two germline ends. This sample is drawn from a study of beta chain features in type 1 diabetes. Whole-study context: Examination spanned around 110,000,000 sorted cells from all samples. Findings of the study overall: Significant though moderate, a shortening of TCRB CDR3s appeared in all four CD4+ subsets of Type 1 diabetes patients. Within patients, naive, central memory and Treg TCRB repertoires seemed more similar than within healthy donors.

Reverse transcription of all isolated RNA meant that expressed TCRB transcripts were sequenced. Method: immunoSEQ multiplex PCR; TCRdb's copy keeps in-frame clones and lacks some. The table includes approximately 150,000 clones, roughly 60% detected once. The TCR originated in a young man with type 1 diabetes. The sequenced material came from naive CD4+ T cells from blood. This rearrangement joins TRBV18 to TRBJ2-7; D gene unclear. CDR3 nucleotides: TGTGCCAGCTCACCACCATCCCTGCCCTACGAGCAGTACTTC. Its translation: CASSPPSLPYEQYF. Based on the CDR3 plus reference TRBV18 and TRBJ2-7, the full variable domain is NAGVMQNPRHLVRRRGQEARLRCSPMKGHSHVYWYRQLPEEGLKFMVYLQKENIIDESGMPKERFSAEFPKEGPSILRIQQVVRGDSAAYFCASSPPSLPYEQYFGPGTRLTVT.